This T cell receptor (beta chain) was captured in a study of T cells expressing NK-cell markers. CDR3 length: 13 amino acids. Germline lookup yields CDR1 SGHNT and CDR2 YYREEE (reference sequence). Reprocessing the 5' RACE reads, TCRdb reports a single entry for every CDR3 protein and omits DNA. Its clone listing holds 400,000 to 500,000 distinct CDR3 sequences. The rearrangement uses TRBV5-4 and TRBJ2-3. Sequenced: blood T cells: a sorted CD56 or NKG2C T cell subset, CD4+ or CD8+ T cells, or bulk PBMC T cells (not recorded which). The source of this sequence is a woman between 18 and 75 years old in good health. This CDR3 is CASHTGSSDTQYF.